The clone carrying this T cell receptor beta chain appeared many times. This sample stems from a study of T cell repertoires in cytomegalovirus infection. MiXCR was run by TCRdb on the reads, yielding one entry per CDR3 protein. The sample contains about 230,000 distinct CDR3 sequences, approximately 22% of which appear only once. The CDR3 loop spans 11 amino acids. Germline lookup yields CDR1 SGHTA and CDR2 FQGNSA. V was shortened by 9 bases and J by 2 bases, with 7 bases between the two germline ends. The sequence derives from a human donor in good health (CMV status not recorded). Some clones in this sample may be carry-over from other donors' samples. Sample: CD8+ T cells from PBMCs. The genes are TRBV7-2 and TRBJ2-5; D is unresolved. The CDR3: CASMGQETQYF. CDR3 in DNA: TGTGCCAGTATGGGTCAAGAGACCCAGTACTTC. Variable domain in full (rest from reference TRBV7-2 and TRBJ2-5): GAGVSQSPSNKVTEKGKDVELRCDPISGHTALYWYRQSLGQGLEFLIYFQGNSAPDKSGLPSDRFSAERTGGSVSTLTIQRTQQEDSAVYLCASMGQETQYFGPGTRLLVL.